Each of the 8 T cell receptor beta chains below was sequenced from the same sample in a study of blood T cell repertoires in COVID-19. TCRdb's table, derived via immunoSEQ multiplex PCR, lists solely in-frame clones and lacks some. The data contain about 320,000 clones, roughly 87% of them singletons. Material for sequencing was PBMCs or T cells enriched from blood (not recorded which). The origin of the receptors is a woman under 30 who had recovered from COVID-19.

The J gene is TRBJ1-6, the V gene TRBV7-9; TRBD1 agrees at 7 bases. This CDR3 is built from 18 residues. CDR1 and CDR2 from the germline V gene are SEHNR and FQNEAQ (reference sequence). V lost 2 bases, J lost 0 bases, and 7 bases stayed unmatched. CDR3 protein: CASSLPRGSSSYNSPLHF. Written as DNA, the CDR3 is TGTGCCAGCAGCTTACCCAGGGGGTCAAGCTCCTATAATTCACCCCTCCACTTT.

The rearrangement uses TRBV16 and TRBJ1-3; 8 bases fit TRBD1. Trimming at V came to 3 bases and at J to 3 bases, leaving 13 bases not matched to a gene. Germline-derived CDR1 and CDR2 are KGHSY and FQNENV. There are 18 residues in the CDR3. The CDR3 here is CASSQDLDRGRGGNTIYF. CDR3 coding DNA: TGTGCCAGCAGCCAGGATCTCGACAGGGGACGAGGTGGAAACACCATATATTTT. Drawing the rest from reference TRBV16 and TRBJ1-3, the complete variable domain is GEEVAQTPKHLVRGEGQKAKLYCAPIKGHSYVFWYQQVLKNEFKFLISFQNENVFDETGMPKERFSAKCLPNSPCSLEIQATKLEDSAVYFCASSQDLDRGRGGNTIYFGEGSWLTVV.

The chain joins TRBV19 to TRBJ1-2; 9 nucleotides match TRBD1. Unmatched junction bases numbered 13, after V lost 5 bases and J lost 9 bases. The CDR3 has 15 residues. The V gene's germline CDR1 is LNHDA and CDR2 SQIVND (reference sequence). CDR3 in DNA: TGTGCCAGTAGTGATTCCGGGACAGGGACTGCTCGCTACACCTTC. It is translated as CASSDSGTGTARYTF.

The rearrangement links TRBV4-1 to TRBJ2-7, with TRBD1 as a possible D gene (5 bases). Trimming left V 0 bases short and J 2 bases short, with 11 bases between. CDR1 is MGHRA and CDR2 is YSYEKL in the germline V gene. This CDR3 has 15 amino acids. CDR3 in amino acids: CASSQEQGSTYEQYF. Written as DNA, the CDR3 is TGCGCCAGCAGCCAAGAGCAGGGATCAACCTACGAGCAGTACTTC.

The chain uses TRBV9 and TRBJ1-2; 8 bases line up with TRBD1. This CDR3 is built from 14 residues. In germline, CDR1 is SGDLS, CDR2 YYNGEE. V lost 4 bases and J lost 3; bases outside the gene matches: 5. CDR3 sequence (DNA): TGTGCCAGCAGCCCAGGGGGCACATACTATGGCTACACCTTC. Amino acid sequence: CASSPGGTYYGYTF.

The rearrangement uses TRBV5-4 and TRBJ2-7; 10 bases align to TRBD2. Looked up from germline, CDR1 is SGHNT and CDR2 is YYREEE (reference sequence). The CDR3 sequence is 15 residues long. The V gene end was trimmed by 3 bases and the J gene end by 1 base; junction bases not matched to a gene: 4. CDR3 bases: TGTGCCAGCAGCTCCAATAGCGGGAGGTCCTACGAGCAGTACTTC. Translated: CASSSNSGRSYEQYF.

This clone was counted only a few times. The rearrangement links TRBV10-2 to TRBJ1-2; D unresolved. CDR1 is WSHSY, CDR2 SAAADI, per germline. Trimming pared 3 bases from V and 1 base from J, leaving 9 bases between. The CDR3 has 14 amino acids. The CDR3 is CASSDRGLNYGYTF. CDR3 nucleotides: TGCGCCAGCAGTGATCGAGGACTTAACTATGGCTACACCTTC.

The chain couples TRBV6-1 to TRBJ2-1, with a weak D call TRBD2 (7 bases). Per the germline V gene, CDR1 is MNHNS and CDR2 is SASEGT. V lost 3 bases and J lost 8, with 17 bases in between. The CDR3 totals 15 residues. CDR3 DNA sequence: TGTGCCAGCAGTGATTGGGGGGGCAGTTTCGATGAGCAGTTCTTC. This translates into CASSDWGGSFDEQFF.